This T cell receptor (beta chain) was documented in a study of CD4+ T cells in melanoma. A word on this clone: Its antigen remains unidentified.

Whole-study results and caveats: A reported correlation linked neoantigen-specific CD4+ T cells to CD8+, macrophage and B cell function. Neoantigen-specific CD4+ T cells in melanoma reportedly had diverse differentiation states.

The repertoire was sequenced with immunoSEQ multiplex PCR; TCRdb's copy has only in-frame clones and lacks some. The table records about 11,000 clones, 66% of them present only once. With 4 bases removed from V and 1 base from J, the gap between germline ends came to 16 bases. In germline, CDR1 is SGHDT, CDR2 YYEEEE. The CDR3 has 16 amino acids. The source of this sequence is a human donor with melanoma. Sequenced sample: cells from a culture (not recorded whether cultured in vitro). The rearrangement joins TRBV5-6 to TRBJ2-3, with D possibly TRBD1 on 6 matching bases. CDR3 nucleotide sequence: TGTGCCAGCAGCCCCTCCGGGGACACCGGCACAGATACGCAGTATTTT. It codes for CASSPSGDTGTDTQYF.